Here is one T cell receptor (beta chain) with its context. Original analysis: Amplified reference gene primers provided the basis for estimating nucleated cell counts. Using immunoSEQ multiplex PCR, the repertoire was profiled, and TCRdb retains in-frame clones only, with some absent. That table furnishes V, J and clone size, whereas the DNA furnished D and trimming. Counted here are some 14,000 clones, around 90% occurring once; the ten biggest clones make up around 21%. The CDR3 has 14 residues. Germline-derived CDR1 and CDR2 are LNHNV and YYDKDF (reference sequence). With 8 bases clipped from V and 4 bases from J, the junction kept 6 bases outside the gene matches. This specimen belongs to a study of blood T cell repertoires in COVID-19. Looking at the study overall: The United States, Italy and Spain provided the acute and convalescent COVID-19 samples. PBMCs, B-cell-depleted T cells, or T cells provided the cDNA or gDNA that made up the material.

The receptor was isolated from a human donor with active COVID-19. The donor label of this sample is uncertain. This chain connects TRBV15 to TRBJ2-3; 10 nucleotides match TRBD1. The specimen sequenced was peripheral blood. The CDR3 region has the DNA TGTGCCACCCGGGGGGACAGGGGCCCAGATACGCAGTATTTT. This sequence encodes CATRGDRGPDTQYF.